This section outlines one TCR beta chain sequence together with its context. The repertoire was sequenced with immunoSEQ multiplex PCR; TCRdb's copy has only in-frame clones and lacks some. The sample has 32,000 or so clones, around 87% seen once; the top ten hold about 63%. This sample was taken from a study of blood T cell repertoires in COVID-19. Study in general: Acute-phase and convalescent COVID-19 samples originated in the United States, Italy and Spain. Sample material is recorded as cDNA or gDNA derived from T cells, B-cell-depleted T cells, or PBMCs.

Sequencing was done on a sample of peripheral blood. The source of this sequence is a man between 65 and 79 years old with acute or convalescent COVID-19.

CDR3 loop: CASSRLAGERDNEQFF. CDR3 nucleotides: TGCGCCAGCAGCCGACTAGCGGGCGAAAGAGACAATGAGCAGTTCTTC. The chain has TRBV4-3 and TRBJ2-1, with 10 bases that match TRBD2. The CDR3 is 16 residues long. CDR1 is LGHNA, CDR2 YSLEER, per germline. Losses at the gene ends were 4 bases for V and 5 bases for J; bases not matched to a gene: 8.